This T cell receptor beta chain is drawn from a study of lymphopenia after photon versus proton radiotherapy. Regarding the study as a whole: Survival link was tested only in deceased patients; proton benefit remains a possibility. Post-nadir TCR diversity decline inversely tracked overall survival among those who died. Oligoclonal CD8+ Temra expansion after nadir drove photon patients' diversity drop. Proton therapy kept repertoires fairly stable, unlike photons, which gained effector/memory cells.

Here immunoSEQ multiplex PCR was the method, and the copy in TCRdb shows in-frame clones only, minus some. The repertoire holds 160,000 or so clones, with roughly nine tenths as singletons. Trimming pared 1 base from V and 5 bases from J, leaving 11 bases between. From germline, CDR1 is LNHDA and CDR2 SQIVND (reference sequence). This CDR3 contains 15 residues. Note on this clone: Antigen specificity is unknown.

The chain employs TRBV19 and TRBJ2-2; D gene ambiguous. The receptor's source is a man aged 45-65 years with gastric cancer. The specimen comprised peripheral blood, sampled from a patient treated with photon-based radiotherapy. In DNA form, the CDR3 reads TGTGCCAGTAGTATAGCCGGTTTTGGGACCGGGGAGCTGTTTTTT. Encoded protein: CASSIAGFGTGELFF. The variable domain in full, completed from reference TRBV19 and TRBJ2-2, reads DGGITQSPKYLFRKEGQNVTLSCEQNLNHDAMYWYRQDPGQGLRLIYYSQIVNDFQKGDIAEGYSVSREKKESFPLTVTSAQKNPTAFYLCASSIAGFGTGELFFGEGSRLTVL.